These T cell receptor beta chains were read from a single sample in a study of OX40 agonist ivuxolimab in advanced cancers. The repertoire was sequenced with immunoSEQ multiplex PCR; TCRdb's copy has only in-frame clones and lacks some. The sample lists tens of thousands of clones; nearly 85% were seen once. Sequenced material: CD4+ or CD8+ T cells sorted from blood, taken in a trial of the OX40 agonist ivuxolimab. The receptors shown here come from an adult with an advanced solid tumor such as melanoma, head and neck, liver or kidney cancer. Each CDR3 is given with its conserved first and last residue. Fields, in order: clone size, V gene, D gene, J gene, CDR3 DNA, CDR3 protein. The D gene is left open where the match is weak. Size is stated for part of the rows, as once, few or many counts, or as a class when the clone is expanded.

-	TRBV5-4	-	TRBJ2-3	TGTGCCAGCAGCTTAGAACGGAGAGGCACAGATACGCAGTATTTT	CASSLERRGTDTQYF
-	TRBV5-1	TRBD2	TRBJ2-3	TGCGCCAGCAGCTTGATCGTAAAGCTAGCGGATACTAGCACAGATACGCAGTATTTT	CASSLIVKLADTSTDTQYF
-	TRBV5-1	TRBD2	TRBJ2-5	TGCGCCAGCAGCTTTCTGACTAGCGGAAAAGAGACCCAGTACTTC	CASSFLTSGKETQYF
-	TRBV9	-	TRBJ2-1	TGTGCCAGCAGCGGAATCCACAATGAGCAGTTCTTC	CASSGIHNEQFF
-	TRBV28	TRBD1	TRBJ1-4	TGTGCCAGCAGCCCGACAGGGGGCCTAGAAAAACTGTTTTTT	CASSPTGGLEKLFF
-	TRBV7-9	-	TRBJ2-1	TGTGCCAGCAGCTCTATGGGATTCTTATACAATGAGCAGTTCTTC	CASSSMGFLYNEQFF
-	TRBV30	TRBD1	TRBJ1-1	TGTGCCGGGCCAGGGACAGCGGATACTGAAGCTTTCTTT	CAGPGTADTEAFF
-	TRBV15	TRBD1	TRBJ2-7	TGTGCCACCAGCAGGACAGGGGGAAACTACGAGCAGTACTTC	CATSRTGGNYEQYF
few	TRBV30	TRBD2	TRBJ2-5	TGTGCCTGGTGGACTAGCGGGGAACAAGAGACCCAGTACTTC	CAWWTSGEQETQYF
-	TRBV7-2	-	TRBJ2-6	TGTGCCAGCACCCCCGAGCGCTCTGGGGCCAACGTCCTGACTTTC	CASTPERSGANVLTF
-	TRBV5-6	TRBD2	TRBJ2-1	TGTGCCAGCAGCTTGGGACTAGCGGGAGTACGTGAGCAGTTCTTC	CASSLGLAGVREQFF